What follows are 14 T cell receptor beta chains derived from one specimen sequenced in a study of beta chain features in type 1 diabetes (dated by TCRdb to between 2018 and 2020). The antigens of these receptors remain unknown. The library was prepared using the immunoSEQ multiplex PCR assay. All of the isolated RNA was reverse transcribed with the High Capacity cDNA Reverse Transcription Kit, so expressed TCRB transcripts were sequenced. TCRdb's version of the immuneACCESS table is confined to in-frame rearrangements and falls short of the full clone set. An unresolved V gene accounts for under half of the shortfall where checked; the remainder is of unknown origin. The table for this sample lists 120,000 to 150,000 clones; about 13% of them were counted only once. The ten biggest clones cover less than 1.5% of the sample. Points the paper makes about the study in general: In all four CD4+ subsets, TCRB CDR3 length was moderately but significantly shorter in type 1 diabetes patients.

Sequences were obtained from central memory CD4+ T cells from blood. The receptors here all came from a man aged 18 to 35 with type 1 diabetes.

This chain joins TRBV30 and TRBJ1-2; no clear D gene. CDR1 is GTSNPN, CDR2 SVGIG, per germline (reference sequence). CDR3 length equals 14 residues. The V gene lost 1 base and the J gene lost 2 bases, with 11 bases spanning the gap. CDR3 nucleotide sequence: TGTGCCTGGAGTGCCCCTCCAGAGAACTATGGCTACACCTTC. Residues: CAWSAPPENYGYTF.

The chain employs TRBV2 and TRBJ2-1, with TRBD2 matching over 9 bases. The CDR3 runs to 16 residues. V trimming: 7 bases; J trimming: 3 bases; junction bases outside the gene matches: 10. CDR1 and CDR2 from the germline V gene are SNHLY and FYNNEI. The CDR3 sequence: CASTGLAGKSYNEQFF. The CDR3 DNA sequence: TGTGCCAGCACGGGGCTAGCGGGAAAGAGCTACAATGAGCAGTTCTTC. Full variable domain (outside the CDR3, taken from reference TRBV2 and TRBJ2-1): EPEVTQTPSHQVTQMGQEVILRCVPISNHLYFYWYRQILGQKVEFLVSFYNNEISEKSEIFDDQFSVERPDGSNFTLKIRSTKLEDSAMYFCASTGLAGKSYNEQFFGPGTRLTVL.

This clone has a handful of counts. CDR3 protein: CAISEPGVGKVAQHF. In DNA, the CDR3 is TGTGCCATCAGTGAACCAGGGGTTGGTAAAGTGGCCCAGCATTTT. The V call is TRBV10-3, the J call TRBJ1-5, with TRBD1 as a possible D gene (6 bases). Looked up from germline, CDR1 is ENHRY and CDR2 is SYGVKD. This CDR3 spans 15 amino acids. The ends were cut back, 3 bases at V and 11 bases at J, with 20 bases in the middle.

The chain couples TRBV5-1 to TRBJ2-7; 7 bases line up with TRBD1. The CDR3 contains 15 residues. Germline V CDR1 and CDR2: SGHRS, YFSETQ. V lost 0 bases to trimming and J lost 4 bases; unmatched junction nucleotides: 7. As DNA, the CDR3 is TGCGCCAGCAGCTTGGAGACAGGGCGAAAATACGAGCAGTACTTC. Protein product: CASSLETGRKYEQYF.

The J gene is TRBJ2-5, the V gene TRBV19; 7 bases are shared with TRBD1. The CDR3 length is 14 residues. Germline-derived CDR1 and CDR2 are LNHDA and SQIVND (reference sequence). V shed 2 bases and J 2 bases; nucleotides not matched to a gene: 2. The CDR3 DNA follows: TGTGCCAGTAGTATAAGCAGGGGGCAAGAGACCCAGTACTTC. Translating it yields CASSISRGQETQYF.

This clone was counted between two and nine times. V is TRBV9 and J is TRBJ2-1, with D perhaps TRBD2 (6 bases). V shed 0 bases and J shed 7 bases, with 17 bases lying between them. Germline CDR1 reads SGDLS; CDR2 reads YYNGEE. The CDR3 runs 16 residues. CDR3 in DNA: TGTGCCAGCAGCGTAGTTTCGGGGGATGGGCAGAATGAGCAGTTCTTC. Its translation: CASSVVSGDGQNEQFF.

V gene TRBV6-6 combines with J gene TRBJ2-5; TRBD2 matches at 11 bases. CDR3 length equals 16 residues. From germline, CDR1 is MNHNY and CDR2 SVGAGI (reference sequence). V lost 4 bases, J lost 7 bases, and 11 bases stayed unmatched. CDR3 DNA sequence: TGTGCCAGCAGTTTCCCCACTAGCGGGGGACCGGGGACCCAGTACTTC. Protein sequence: CASSFPTSGGPGTQYF.

This clone was seen at least ten times. The V gene is TRBV14, the J gene TRBJ1-1; perhaps TRBD1 as D (5 bases). Germline V lookup: CDR1 SGHDN, CDR2 FVKESK. The CDR3 contains 14 residues. The V end lost 4 bases, the J end lost 0 bases, and 9 bases lay between the germline ends. The CDR3 DNA reads as TGTGCCAGCAGCCCAGACAGCATGAACACTGAAGCTTTCTTT. It yields the protein CASSPDSMNTEAFF.

In this sample, this clone turned up a few times. This specimen includes other DNA sequences encoding the same CDR3. The V and J genes are TRBV28 and TRBJ1-1; D possibly corresponds to TRBD1 (6 bases). The V gene's germline CDR1 is MDHEN and CDR2 SYDVKM. V lost 2 bases to trimming and J lost 8 bases, with 9 bases between them. The CDR3 is 12 amino acids. As DNA, the CDR3 is TGTGCCAGCAGTTTACCTGACAGGGAAGCTTTCTTT. This translates into CASSLPDREAFF.

In its sample, this clone was seen a few times. The CDR3 DNA reads TGTGCCAGCAGCCCCGGGACTAGCGGGGGGACGACAAGTGAGCAGTTCTTC. Translated, it gives CASSPGTSGGTTSEQFF. The chain joins TRBV5-4 to TRBJ2-1, with 15 bases identical to TRBD2. Trimming at V came to 4 bases and at J to 9 bases, leaving 11 bases not matched to a gene. Looked up from germline, CDR1 is SGHNT and CDR2 is YYREEE (reference sequence). This CDR3 has 17 residues.

This clone was detected a few times. The same CDR3 also results from other DNA sequences found in this sample. The CDR3 sequence is CAWSLGQGAKETQYF. The CDR3 nucleotides are TGTGCCTGGAGTCTAGGGCAGGGGGCGAAGGAGACCCAGTACTTC. The chain employs TRBV30 and TRBJ2-5; 8 positions match TRBD1. Trimming took 2 bases from V and 5 from J; bases not matched to a gene: 10. There are 15 residues in the CDR3. Germline CDR1 reads GTSNPN; CDR2 reads SVGIG (reference sequence).

This chain uses TRBV29-1 with TRBJ1-1; maybe TRBD1 (6 bases). Between the trimmed V and J ends, which lost 6 bases and 11 bases, there was a span of 19 bases. Germline values: CDR1 SQVTM, CDR2 ANQGSEA. This CDR3 has 12 amino acids. In DNA, the CDR3 is TGCAGCGTAGCACGGGGGCCTGAAGTTGCTTTCTTT. This encodes CSVARGPEVAFF.

The J gene is TRBJ2-5, the V gene TRBV5-4, with 8 bases identical to TRBD2. V lost 4 bases to trimming and J lost 5 bases; unmatched junction nucleotides: 4. Germline V gene lookup returns CDR1 SGHNT and CDR2 YYREEE (reference sequence). The length of the CDR3 is 13 residues. The CDR3 DNA sequence: TGTGCCAGCAGCCGGGAGGGAAGGGAGACCCAGTACTTC. The encoded protein is CASSREGRETQYF.

The chain has TRBV9 and TRBJ1-4; D is uncertain. The CDR3 is made up of 15 amino acids. Trimming took off 0 bases at V and 7 bases at J, with 13 bases between the two ends. Germline-derived CDR1 and CDR2 are SGDLS and YYNGEE. CDR3: CASSVDPTPAEKLFF. The CDR3 coding sequence is TGTGCCAGCAGCGTAGACCCCACGCCTGCTGAAAAACTGTTTTTT.